The 25 T cell receptor beta chains below all came from one sample that was sequenced in a study of OX40 agonist ivuxolimab in advanced cancers. Clones were sequenced by immunoSEQ multiplex PCR, and TCRdb holds only the in-frame ones, with some missing. This table holds 60,000 to 65,000 clones, 70% to 90% found once. The input for sequencing was CD4+ or CD8+ T cells sorted from blood, taken in a trial of the OX40 agonist ivuxolimab. Receptors were obtained from an adult with an advanced solid tumor such as melanoma, head and neck, liver or kidney cancer.

This chain uses TRBV11-2 with TRBJ1-3; D is unresolved. Germline V gene data show CDR1 as SGHAT and CDR2 as FQNNGV. The V end was cut by 2 bases, the J end by 7 bases, with 15 bases between. This CDR3 has 15 amino acids. CDR3 nucleotide sequence: TGTGCCAGCAGCTTAACGGGGAGAGTAAGCAACACCATATATTTT. Amino acid sequence: CASSLTGRVSNTIYF. The full variable domain, in which reference TRBV11-2 and TRBJ1-3 provide the parts outside the CDR3, is EAGVAQSPRYKIIEKRQSVAFWCNPISGHATLYWYQQILGQGPKLLIQFQNNGVVDDSQLPKDRFSAERLKGVDSTLKIQPAKLEDSAVYLCASSLTGRVSNTIYFGEGSWLTVV.

The chain joins TRBV5-6 to TRBJ1-5; D perhaps matches TRBD1 (5 bases). The CDR3 is 18 residues long. CDR1 and CDR2 from the germline V gene are SGHDT and YYEEEE. The germline V and J ends were trimmed by 0 bases and 2 bases, with 18 bases remaining between them. CDR3 sequence: CASSLAARGGPGNQPQHF. The CDR3 DNA reads TGTGCCAGCAGCTTGGCAGCAAGGGGAGGGCCAGGCAATCAGCCCCAGCATTTT.

Note on this clone: In the same sample, other DNA sequences code for this CDR3. The V and J genes are TRBV9 and TRBJ2-3, with D hard to call. The length of the CDR3 is 13 residues. Germline-derived CDR1 and CDR2 are SGDLS and YYNGEE. Trimming left V 0 bases short and J 2 bases short, with 4 bases between. The CDR3 DNA sequence: TGTGCCAGCAGCGTAGGCGTCACAGATACGCAGTATTTT. This sequence encodes CASSVGVTDTQYF.

The chain joins TRBV6-6 to TRBJ1-1; TRBD1 might be the D (5 bases). CDR1 is MNHNY and CDR2 is SVGAGI in the germline V gene (reference sequence). The germline V and J ends were trimmed by 8 bases and 3 bases, with 13 bases remaining between them. This CDR3 has 13 amino acids. The CDR3 bases are TGTGCCAGCGTGCGGGGGGTAGACACTGAAGCTTTCTTT. It translates to CASVRGVDTEAFF.

J is TRBJ1-2 and V is TRBV4-3; D gene ambiguous. This CDR3 is 14 amino acids long. Looked up from germline, CDR1 is LGHNA and CDR2 is YSLEER. With 1 base removed from V and 4 bases from J, the gap between germline ends came to 10 bases. CDR3 in amino acids: CASSQAVLTYGYTF. DNA of the CDR3: TGCGCCAGCAGCCAAGCGGTCCTGACCTATGGCTACACCTTC.

The chain recombines TRBV6-1 with TRBJ1-1; 10 bases are shared with TRBD1. In germline, CDR1 is MNHNS, CDR2 SASEGT. This CDR3 has 13 residues. After removal of 4 bases from V and 4 bases from J, the junction contained 0 bases not matched to a gene. CDR3 in DNA: TGTGCCAGCAGTGGGGACAGGGGCACTGAAGCTTTCTTT. As protein: CASSGDRGTEAFF.

The chain links TRBV28 to TRBJ2-7; 9 bases map to TRBD1. The germline V gene encodes CDR1 MDHEN and CDR2 SYDVKM. The CDR3 length is 13 residues. Trimming cost V 9 bases and J 4 bases; bases outside gene matches: 7. The CDR3 loop is CASRGQGKYEQYF. CDR3 nucleotide sequence: TGTGCCAGTAGGGGACAGGGAAAGTACGAGCAGTACTTC.

This chain joins TRBV6-6 and TRBJ1-4; unclear D gene. Germline V lookup: CDR1 MNHNY, CDR2 SVGAGI (reference sequence). The ends were cut back, 6 bases at V and 2 bases at J, with 13 bases in the middle. The CDR3 runs to 15 residues. The CDR3 protein is CASRQTLETNEKLFF. CDR3 coding DNA: TGTGCCAGCAGGCAGACTCTTGAGACTAATGAAAAACTGTTTTTT.

The V and J genes are TRBV7-9 and TRBJ2-1; possible D gene TRBD1, 5 bases. The V and J ends lost 3 bases and 3 bases respectively, with 12 bases between them. CDR3 length: 15 amino acids. Germline V gives CDR1 SEHNR, CDR2 FQNEAQ (reference sequence). The CDR3 coding sequence is TGTGCCAGCAGCTTCCCGACAGCCAGCTACAATGAGCAGTTCTTC. It translates to CASSFPTASYNEQFF.

V and J are TRBV7-2 and TRBJ2-7, with 11 nucleotides matching TRBD2. J lost 7 bases, V lost 2 bases, and 4 bases had no gene match. CDR1 and CDR2 (germline): SGHTA, FQGNSA. The CDR3 covers 14 residues. Here the CDR3 reads CASSLLAGGGEQYF. CDR3 nucleotides: TGTGCCAGCAGCTTACTAGCGGGAGGTGGAGAGCAGTACTTC.

Notes on this clone: This sequence may be a read error, since a much larger clone differs from it by one base. The CDR3: CASSNYNEQFF. In nucleotides, the CDR3 is TGTGCCAGCAGCAATTACAATGAGCAGTTCTTC. The J gene is TRBJ2-1, the V gene TRBV5-8; D unclear. V lost 4 bases to trimming and J lost 4 bases, with 3 bases between them. The CDR3 spans 11 residues. Germline V CDR1 and CDR2: SGHTS, YDEGEE.

The chain couples TRBV27 to TRBJ2-1, with unresolved D. There are 11 residues in the CDR3. V lost 4 bases, J lost 9 bases, and 7 bases lay in between. Looked up from germline, CDR1 is MNHEY and CDR2 is SMNVEV (reference sequence). CDR3 DNA sequence: TGTGCCAGCAGTTCTGGAGTTGAGCAGTTCTTC. Residues: CASSSGVEQFF.

This clone was counted a single time. The chain links TRBV7-2 to TRBJ2-3; D is undetermined. The CDR3 spans 13 residues. Germline V lookup: CDR1 SGHTA, CDR2 FQGNSA. Trimming took 2 bases from V and 3 from J, leaving 6 bases between them. The CDR3: CASSLRDTDTQYF. CDR3 nucleotide sequence: TGTGCCAGCAGCTTAAGGGATACAGATACGCAGTATTTT.

This sequence joins TRBV29-1 and TRBJ2-2; D unresolved. Trimming cost V 5 bases and J 0 bases, with 10 bases left between them. The CDR3 runs to 14 residues. Germline CDR1 and CDR2: SQVTM and ANQGSEA. The CDR3 region is CSVYAEANTGELFF. CDR3 DNA sequence: TGCAGCGTTTATGCCGAGGCGAACACCGGGGAGCTGTTTTTT.

The J gene is TRBJ1-5, the V gene TRBV4-1; D is unresolved. The CDR3 runs to 14 residues. CDR1 is MGHRA and CDR2 is YSYEKL in the germline V gene. The V and J ends lost 3 bases and 5 bases respectively, with 11 bases between them. The chain's CDR3 is CASSQGFGDQPQHF. For the CDR3, the DNA is TGCGCCAGCAGCCAGGGATTCGGGGATCAGCCCCAGCATTTT.

This clone was observed a single time. The J gene is TRBJ2-7, the V gene TRBV5-6; the D gene is possibly TRBD2 (5 bases). V dropped 4 bases and J dropped 6 bases, with 11 bases sitting between them. Germline lookup yields CDR1 SGHDT and CDR2 YYEEEE. The CDR3 is made up of 12 amino acids. The CDR3 DNA is TGTGCCAGCAGCCAATCTAGCCCCGAGCAGTACTTC. Amino acid sequence: CASSQSSPEQYF.

This rearrangement joins TRBV18 to TRBJ2-6, with 8 bases fitting TRBD1. Germline lookup yields CDR1 KGHSH and CDR2 LQKENI. There are 17 residues in the CDR3. The ends lost 2 bases at V and 1 base at J; junction bases unmatched: 4. This CDR3 reads CASSPTDRASGANVLTF. The CDR3, as DNA: TGTGCCAGCTCACCAACGGACAGGGCGTCTGGGGCCAACGTCCTGACTTTC.

This clone is a singleton in its sample. The chain uses TRBV9 and TRBJ1-1, with a weak D call TRBD1 (6 bases). Germline V gives CDR1 SGDLS, CDR2 YYNGEE. CDR3 length: 14 amino acids. V was clipped by 4 bases and J by 5 bases, with 15 bases between them. The CDR3 DNA reads as TGTGCCAGCAGCTTCCGACAGGTGGGGACTGAAGCTTTCTTT. It is translated as CASSFRQVGTEAFF.

The rearrangement joins TRBV6-5 to TRBJ1-4; a weak D match, TRBD1 (6 bases). Trimming cost V 7 bases and J 0 bases, with 9 bases left between them. The CDR3 is 14 residues long. Germline V lookup: CDR1 MNHEY, CDR2 SVGAGI. The CDR3 spells CASTDRSTNEKLFF. CDR3 DNA sequence: TGTGCCAGCACCGACAGGTCAACTAATGAAAAACTGTTTTTT.

The V and J genes are TRBV10-3 and TRBJ2-1; D call uncertain. There are 16 residues in the CDR3. CDR1 is ENHRY, CDR2 SYGVKD, per germline. The V end lost 4 bases, the J end lost 5 bases, and 18 bases lay between the germline ends. In nucleotides, the CDR3 is TGTGCCATCAGTGCCCAAGGGCCCCTTAGCCACAATGAGCAGTTCTTC. Its translation is CAISAQGPLSHNEQFF.

The rearrangement uses TRBV18 and TRBJ1-1; 9 bases are shared with TRBD1. After removal of 4 bases from V and 5 bases from J, the junction contained 8 bases not matched to a gene. Germline assignment: CDR1 KGHSH and CDR2 LQKENI. The CDR3 covers 15 residues. The CDR3 is CASSLGQGKVTEAFF. The CDR3 DNA is TGTGCCAGCTCACTAGGACAGGGGAAGGTTACTGAAGCTTTCTTT.

V is TRBV4-3 and J is TRBJ1-2; D gene uncertain. Trimming shortened V by 1 base and J by 3 bases, and 12 bases separated the two germline ends. The CDR3 is made up of 15 amino acids. Germline CDR1 LGHNA, CDR2 YSLEER. The CDR3 loop is CASSQVLAGDYGYTF. CDR3 coding DNA: TGCGCCAGCAGCCAAGTGCTTGCAGGTGACTATGGCTACACCTTC.

The sample holds one count of this clone. This chain uses TRBV7-9 with TRBJ2-2, with D possibly TRBD2 on 6 matching bases. This CDR3 is 15 amino acids long. V lost 1 base to trimming and J lost 7 bases, with 13 bases between them. The germline gives CDR1 SEHNR, CDR2 FQNEAQ (reference sequence). CDR3 nucleotide sequence: TGTGCCAGCAGCTTAGGCGGGGCGCGGATCGGGGAGCTGTTTTTT. Protein product: CASSLGGARIGELFF.

V and J are TRBV5-1 and TRBJ1-4, with unresolved D. Germline lookup yields CDR1 SGHRS and CDR2 YFSETQ. Trimming removed 0 bases from V and 8 bases from J, with 8 bases in between. The CDR3 contains 13 residues. CDR3 bases: TGCGCCAGCAGCTTGGGGGGTTCGGAAAAACTGTTTTTT. Amino acids: CASSLGGSEKLFF.

The chain is built from TRBV28 and TRBJ1-4; the match to TRBD1 covers 11 bases. V was clipped by 3 bases and J by 0 bases; unmatched bases: 12. CDR3 length: 20 residues. CDR1 and CDR2 (germline): MDHEN, SYDVKM. The CDR3 DNA sequence: TGTGCCAGCAGTTTTGACCCCCGGGACAGGGGGTCTACAACTAATGAAAAACTGTTTTTT. Its protein is CASSFDPRDRGSTTNEKLFF.